A single sample gave rise to the 28 T cell receptor beta chains below, sequenced in a study of blood T cell repertoires in COVID-19. Using immunoSEQ multiplex PCR, the repertoire was profiled, and TCRdb retains in-frame clones only, with some absent. The profile shows about 88,000 clones, over 90% of them singletons. The sequenced sample consisted of peripheral blood. The source is a man between 60 and 75 years old with acute or convalescent COVID-19.

The chain carries TRBV19 and TRBJ1-6, with D hard to call. CDR1 LNHDA and CDR2 SQIVND come from the germline V gene (reference sequence). CDR3 length: 14 amino acids. V dropped 5 bases and J dropped 12 bases, with 17 bases sitting between them. Here the CDR3 reads CASSPGPEDGPLHF. DNA of the CDR3: TGTGCCAGTAGTCCCGGTCCCGAAGATGGACCCCTCCACTTT.

The J gene is TRBJ2-1, the V gene TRBV6-6, with TRBD2 matching over 12 bases. Germline V gives CDR1 MNHNY, CDR2 SVGAGI (reference sequence). The CDR3 has 15 residues. V shed 6 bases, J shed 4 bases, and the junction held 4 bases outside the gene matches. Written as DNA, the CDR3 is TGTGCCAGCAGCAGACTAGCGGGAGTGTACAATGAGCAGTTCTTC. It codes for CASSRLAGVYNEQFF.

This clone was detected only a few times. This chain connects TRBV6-5 to TRBJ2-1; 7 bases map to TRBD2. CDR3 length: 13 amino acids. Per germline, CDR1 MNHEY and CDR2 SVGAGI. Trimming at V came to 4 bases and at J to 10 bases, leaving 7 bases not matched to a gene. CDR3 nucleotides: TGTGCCAGCAGTTCTTGGACTAGTTCAGAGCAGTTCTTC. This translates into CASSSWTSSEQFF.

The rearrangement links TRBV9 to TRBJ2-3; TRBD2 aligns across 7 bases. The CDR3 has 17 residues. With 4 bases clipped from V and 5 bases from J, the junction kept 16 bases outside the gene matches. Germline CDR1 is SGDLS and CDR2 is YYNGEE. This chain's CDR3 is CASSLGNPWEGGDTQYF. The CDR3 nucleotides read TGTGCCAGCAGCTTGGGAAATCCGTGGGAGGGCGGAGATACGCAGTATTTT.

This chain uses TRBV7-6 with TRBJ1-3; 7 nucleotides agree with TRBD1. Germline values: CDR1 SGHVS, CDR2 FNYEAQ. Germline trimming cut 3 bases from V and 0 bases from J; bases unmatched to any gene: 2. This CDR3 contains 15 residues. CDR3 DNA sequence: TGTGCCAGCAGCTTTACAGGGGACTCTGGAAACACCATATATTTT. The encoded protein is CASSFTGDSGNTIYF.

This chain links TRBV4-3 with TRBJ2-7, with TRBD1 identical over 11 bases. V was clipped by 4 bases and J by 3 bases; unmatched bases: 2. Germline assignment: CDR1 LGHNA and CDR2 YSLEER. There are 14 residues in the CDR3. The CDR3 DNA sequence: TGCGCCAGCAGCCCGGGACAGGGGGACTACGAGCAGTACTTC. Translated: CASSPGQGDYEQYF.

The chain carries TRBV12-5 and TRBJ2-1; TRBD2 aligns across 8 bases. Germline V CDR1 and CDR2: LGHNT, FRNRAP. The ends lost 3 bases at V and 7 bases at J; junction bases unmatched: 5. CDR3 size: 14 residues. CDR3 coding DNA: TGTGCTAGTGGTTTTGGGCTAGCGGGTAATGAGCAGTTCTTC. The encoded protein is CASGFGLAGNEQFF.

About this clone: The sample carries other DNA sequences with the same CDR3. The gene calls are TRBV19 and TRBJ1-2; the D is unclear. Trimming removed 1 base from V and 6 bases from J, with 6 bases in between. The CDR3 consists of 12 residues. CDR1 LNHDA and CDR2 SQIVND come from the germline V gene (reference sequence). The CDR3 loop reads CASSIGGDGYTF. In nucleotides, the CDR3 is TGTGCCAGTAGTATAGGGGGAGATGGCTACACCTTC.

This chain joins TRBV6-5 and TRBJ1-2; 7 bases line up with TRBD1. Germline V lookup: CDR1 MNHEY, CDR2 SVGAGI. The CDR3 contains 12 residues. Losses at the gene ends were 6 bases for V and 6 bases for J; bases not matched to a gene: 4. The CDR3, as DNA: TGTGCCAGCAGCCTGGACAGGCATGGCTACACCTTC. Encoded protein: CASSLDRHGYTF.

This chain joins TRBV9 and TRBJ2-7; tentative D call: TRBD2 (5 bases). Germline loops: CDR1 SGDLS, CDR2 YYNGEE. CDR3 size: 13 residues. The V and J ends lost 2 bases and 5 bases respectively, with 11 bases between them. CDR3 residues: CASSVNNGDEQYF. The CDR3 bases are TGTGCCAGCAGCGTCAATAACGGGGACGAGCAGTACTTC.

The gene calls are TRBV6-6 and TRBJ2-7; D is possibly TRBD1 (6 bases). Germline CDR1 is MNHNY and CDR2 is SVGAGI (reference sequence). V was pared by 8 bases and J by 6 bases, with 20 bases between. CDR3 size: 14 residues. Here the CDR3 reads CASPTGTGSLEQYF. The CDR3 coding sequence is TGTGCCAGCCCCACAGGGACGGGTAGCCTCGAGCAGTACTTC.

Of note for this clone: The same CDR3 can be traced to other DNA sequences in this sample. The chain links TRBV12-3 or TRBV12-4 to TRBJ1-1, with D perhaps matching TRBD1 (5 bases). This CDR3 has 13 residues. V lost 6 bases and J 3 bases, leaving 11 bases between the germline ends. Here the CDR3 reads CASRTRGDTEAFF. DNA of the CDR3: TGTGCCAGCAGAACACGGGGGGACACTGAAGCTTTCTTT.

The V gene is TRBV19, the J gene TRBJ2-1, with TRBD1 matching over 8 bases. V lost 9 bases, J lost 7 bases, and 8 bases stayed unmatched. CDR3 size: 13 residues. Germline loops: CDR1 LNHDA, CDR2 SQIVND (reference sequence). CDR3 nucleotide sequence: TGTGCCAGCCGACTCCAGGGGGCGAATGAGCAGTTCTTC. Its protein is CASRLQGANEQFF. Looking up the rest from reference TRBV19 and TRBJ2-1 gives the full variable domain: DGGITQSPKYLFRKEGQNVTLSCEQNLNHDAMYWYRQDPGQGLRLIYYSQIVNDFQKGDIAEGYSVSREKKESFPLTVTSAQKNPTAFYLCASRLQGANEQFFGPGTRLTVL.

J is TRBJ2-1 and V is TRBV6-6; 9 nucleotides agree with TRBD2. CDR1 and CDR2 (germline): MNHNY, SVGAGI (reference sequence). The CDR3 has 15 residues. V lost 5 bases and J lost 4; bases outside the gene matches: 6. CDR3 bases: TGTGCCAGCAGTACGACTAGCGGAAAATACAATGAGCAGTTCTTC. Encoded protein: CASSTTSGKYNEQFF.

This rearrangement joins TRBV5-1 to TRBJ2-5, with 9 bases aligning to TRBD2. CDR3 length: 13 residues. Germline V gene data show CDR1 as SGHRS and CDR2 as YFSETQ. The J segment lost 4 bases and the V segment lost 2 bases, leaving 0 bases of the junction unmatched. DNA for the CDR3: TGCGCCAGCAGCTTACTAGCGGGAGAGACCCAGTACTTC. Protein product: CASSLLAGETQYF.

V usage is TRBV29-1 and J usage is TRBJ1-1; a possible D gene is TRBD1 (5 bases). Germline loops: CDR1 SQVTM, CDR2 ANQGSEA. V was pared by 4 bases and J by 4 bases, with 16 bases between. The CDR3 spans 14 residues. DNA for the CDR3: TGCAGCGTTGCAGGGAGGGTCGGTGGCACTGAAGCTTTCTTT. Its translation is CSVAGRVGGTEAFF.

The rearrangement joins TRBV19 to TRBJ2-1; TRBD2 is a possible D gene (5 bases). Trimming shortened V by 5 bases and J by 8 bases, and 10 bases separated the two germline ends. This CDR3 region has 12 residues. Looked up from germline, CDR1 is LNHDA and CDR2 is SQIVND (reference sequence). The CDR3: CASSEVDYEQFF. CDR3 DNA sequence: TGTGCCAGTAGTGAAGTGGACTATGAGCAGTTCTTC.

The CDR3, as DNA: TGTGCCAGCAGTTTATCATGGCGTCGGGTCGTAAAGTCCGGGGAGCTGTTTTTT. Protein sequence: CASSLSWRRVVKSGELFF. The chain uses TRBV27 and TRBJ2-2; D unclear. The CDR3 is 18 amino acids. CDR1 and CDR2 (germline): MNHEY, SMNVEV (reference sequence). Trimming stripped 0 bases from V and 6 bases from J, with 20 bases between.

This clone appeared once. One end of the junction does not line up with germline, which may come from a read error. CDR3 bases: TGTGCCAGCAGTGAGGGATCGGGACAGGGGGCAATTTTT. Protein product: CASSEGSGQGAIF. The rearrangement links TRBV2 to TRBJ1-4; 12 bases fit TRBD1. Germline V gene sequence: CDR1 SNHLY, CDR2 FYNNEI. The length of the CDR3 is 13 residues.

CDR3 region: CASNSEMGGADTQYF. CDR3 coding DNA: TGTGCCAGCAATTCGGAGATGGGGGGGGCAGATACGCAGTATTTT. The chain links TRBV27 to TRBJ2-3; 7 nucleotides line up with TRBD2. Trimming at V came to 7 bases and at J to 4 bases, leaving 11 bases not matched to a gene. The CDR3 totals 15 residues. Germline assignment: CDR1 MNHEY and CDR2 SMNVEV (reference sequence).

This clone was detected only once. One junction end does not reproduce the germline sequence, and a read error may be involved. This chain links TRBV13 with TRBJ2-7, with TRBD2 as a possible D gene (5 bases). The germline V gene has CDR1 PRHDT and CDR2 FYEKMQ (reference sequence). The CDR3 contains 13 residues. The CDR3 is CASTKPGSGPFDF. In DNA form, the CDR3 reads TGTGCCAGCACTAAGCCGGGATCGGGTCCGTTTGACTTC.

The chain recombines TRBV27 with TRBJ2-5; tentative D call: TRBD1 (6 bases). Germline CDR1 is MNHEY and CDR2 is SMNVEV (reference sequence). V lost 11 bases, J lost 5 bases, and 18 bases lay in between. The CDR3 has 13 residues. The CDR3 DNA follows: TGTGCCTCCTGCATGGGGGCAGGGGAGACCCAGTACTTC. It specifies CASCMGAGETQYF.

This sequence joins TRBV27 and TRBJ2-1, with a weak D call TRBD2 (5 bases). The V end was cut by 7 bases, the J end by 5 bases, with 18 bases between. The CDR3 spans 15 residues. Germline V gene lookup returns CDR1 MNHEY and CDR2 SMNVEV (reference sequence). The CDR3: CASTSPGILDNEQFF. The CDR3 DNA reads as TGTGCCAGCACTTCCCCCGGGATTCTGGACAATGAGCAGTTCTTC.

This clone came up once. The chain carries TRBV4-3 and TRBJ1-1; no clear D. The germline V gene has CDR1 LGHNA and CDR2 YSLEER. This CDR3 contains 15 residues. V was shortened by 4 bases and J by 1 base, with 13 bases between the two germline ends. Here the CDR3 reads CASSPLGESNTEAFF. The CDR3 DNA reads TGCGCCAGCAGCCCCCTGGGAGAGTCGAACACTGAAGCTTTCTTT.

V and J are TRBV28 and TRBJ2-2; the match to TRBD2 covers 11 bases. The V and J ends lost 4 bases and 5 bases, in that order; junction bases with no gene match: 9. Germline values: CDR1 MDHEN, CDR2 SYDVKM. There are 17 residues in the CDR3. The DNA of the CDR3 is TGTGCCAGCAGTTACATAGCGGGAGGGCCTGGGACCGGGGAGCTGTTTTTT. Translating gives CASSYIAGGPGTGELFF. The full variable domain, completed using reference TRBV28 and TRBJ2-2, is DVKVTQSSRYLVKRTGEKVFLECVQDMDHENMFWYRQDPGLGLRLIYFSYDVKMKEKGDIPEGYSVSREKKERFSLILESASTNQTSMYLCASSYIAGGPGTGELFFGEGSRLTVL.

The rearrangement uses TRBV4-3 and TRBJ2-2, with TRBD1 identical over 9 bases. Germline loops: CDR1 LGHNA, CDR2 YSLEER. Unmatched junction bases numbered 10, after V lost 4 bases and J lost 4 bases. The CDR3 loop spans 17 amino acids. The DNA for the CDR3 is TGCGCCAGCAGCCGCCCGTTGACAGGGGGTGGCACCGGGGAGCTGTTTTTT. Translated: CASSRPLTGGGTGELFF.

V usage is TRBV27 and J usage is TRBJ2-2; a weak D match, TRBD1 (6 bases). CDR1 is MNHEY, CDR2 SMNVEV, per germline (reference sequence). The CDR3 is 15 amino acids. Trimming removed 3 bases from V and 1 base from J, with 9 bases in between. Written as DNA, the CDR3 is TGTGCCAGCAGTTTGCAGACAGGGAACACCGGGGAGCTGTTTTTT. Amino acids: CASSLQTGNTGELFF.

The V and J genes are TRBV19 and TRBJ1-5; D is ambiguous. This CDR3 contains 13 residues. V was trimmed by 6 bases and J by 4 bases, leaving 10 bases between them. Germline V CDR1 and CDR2: LNHDA, SQIVND (reference sequence). The DNA of the CDR3 is TGTGCCAGTAGCCCGAGGGTGAATCAGCCCCAGCATTTT. Encoded protein: CASSPRVNQPQHF.